The following is a T cell receptor (beta chain) sequence with its context. Antigen unknown. Other DNA sequences in this specimen translate into the identical CDR3. The CDR3 has 13 amino acids. The V gene lost 5 bases and the J gene lost 1 base, with 8 bases spanning the gap. CDR1 and CDR2 (germline): SEHNR, FQNEAQ (reference sequence). Profiling relied on immunoSEQ multiplex PCR, and the TCRdb table lists in-frame clones only, not all of them. This sample yields roughly 2.2 million clones, of which around 92% are seen a single time; 0.37% belongs to the top ten. These data originate in a study of shared clonotypes between healthy human individuals. Study findings and constraints: An expected dependence of interdonor clonotype sharing on sequencing depth was noted.

The gene calls are TRBV7-9 and TRBJ1-1, with D possibly matching TRBD1 (5 bases). The receptor was derived from a man between 18 and 35 years old in good health. Some clones in this sample may be carry-over from other donors' samples. Sequencing input: naive CD4+ T cells from PBMCs. The subset: CD45RA+ positively selected. Here the CDR3 reads CASSPRGNTEAFF. The DNA of the CDR3 is TGTGCCAGCAGCCCGAGGGGGAACACTGAAGCTTTCTTT.